This T cell receptor (beta chain) came from a study of CD8+CD57+ T cells in acquired aplastic anemia (dated by TCRdb to between 2018 and 2020). Background for the entire study: On average, sorted CD4+ and CD8+ cells yielded around 3.4 ug of extracted DNA, with a range of roughly 0.18 to 30 ug. CD8+CD57+ expansion was defined as a frequency above the mean frequency observed in healthy subjects. Overall results and qualifications from the work: Patients and healthy controls showed no significant difference in CD8+ Simpson's diversity (P=0.060). Although roughly 30 CD8+ CDR3 sequences were shared by patients and controls, these sequences appeared highly expressed in patients and within the immunodominant clones of patients.

Genomic DNA was used as template for profiling of TCR beta VDJ combinations and CDR3 sequences. An Illumina HiSeq 2000 was the platform used for TCR repertoire sequencing. As for how the authors treated the data: Repertoire assessment relied on Simpson's diversity index, CDR3 size and DJ length profiles, and TRBV/TRBJ rearrangement plots. The most abundant DNA sequence in the deep sequencing data was defined as the immunodominant clone. CDR3 amino acid sequences were screened for sharing across subjects and were compared with published repertoires and the VDJdb database. The public reads were quality trimmed at Q25 with fastp and then assembled into clones with MiXCR by TCRdb, keeping productive beta chains. Each entry merges the rows of one CDR3 protein and shows their most common DNA and genes. Here the V and J calls rest on TCRdb's processing, not on the authors' analysis. This sample holds fewer than 200,000 distinct CDR3 sequences; roughly two thirds were observed only once. The ten biggest clones cover around 45% of the sample.

The patients picked for sequencing were ones in whom flow cytometry had shown an expansion of CD8+CD57+ cells. Every patient had severe acquired aplastic anemia, diagnosed using the International Study of Aplastic Anemia and Agranulocytosis and Camitta criteria. Patients had received no therapy at the time of blood sampling. In the study, sorted CD4+ and CD8+ blood T cells from patients with severe aplastic anemia and from healthy subjects underwent deep sequencing of TCR repertoires. Patients were enrolled in the USA under clinicaltrials.gov protocols 00001620, 01623167, 00001397, 00071045, 00081523 and 00961064. Ficoll-Paque density gradient centrifugation was used to isolate peripheral blood mononuclear cells. Before DNA was extracted, CD4+ and CD8+ T cells were sorted using either FACS or magnetic beads. Concerning this clonotype itself: Its antigen remains undetermined. Base-call qualities are not available, and no considerably larger clone is one nucleotide away.

CDR1 SEHNR and CDR2 FQNEAQ were looked up in the germline V gene (reference sequence). From the cysteine up to the phenylalanine, the CDR3 has a length of 13 residues. Just CDR3 DNA is preserved here, 39 bases in frame from base 1. Trimming takes 6 bases from V and 5 bases from J, and the germline ends sit 11 bases apart. Sequencing was done on a sample of sorted CD4+, CD8+, or CD8+CD57+ T cells (not recorded which) from PBMCs. The receptor was isolated from a human donor with aplastic anemia. The chain is encoded by TRBV7-9 joined to TRBJ2-1; a tentative D match to TRBD2 spans 5 bases. The CDR3: CASRSRTHNEQFF. Here is the DNA: TGTGCCAGCAGGTCGAGGACTCACAATGAGCAGTTCTTC.